This passage covers 16 T cell receptor beta chains from one sample sequenced in a study of T-cell reconstitution after alpha-beta-depleted transplantation in children. Unique molecular identifiers were incorporated during preparation of the TCRbeta library. A single record per CDR3 protein comes from TCRdb applying MiXCR to the PCR reads. The table has fewer than 350,000 distinct CDR3 sequences, around 10% seen once. This material consisted of PBMCs, taken before TCRalphabeta/CD19-depleted stem cell transplant. These receptors were obtained from a boy under two years old with acute myeloid leukemia, due to receive a stem cell transplant.

This clonotype was detected many times. V and J are TRBV12-3 or TRBV12-4 and TRBJ2-1; D is possibly TRBD1 (6 bases). This CDR3 has 13 amino acids. Trimming shortened V by 6 bases and J by 4 bases, and 10 bases separated the two germline ends. The CDR3, as DNA: TGTGCCAGCAGCAAGGACAGTTACAATGAGCAGTTCTTC. Amino acids: CASSKDSYNEQFF.

This clonotype came up many times. The chain joins TRBV4-3 to TRBJ2-2, with TRBD2 matching over 9 bases. CDR3 length equals 17 residues. Germline CDR1 reads LGHNA; CDR2 reads YSLEER. J was trimmed by 1 base and V by 2 bases; bases with no gene match: 5. CDR3 DNA: TGCGCCAGCAGCCAATTGGGACTAGCCGTGAACACCGGGGAGCTGTTTTTT. It yields the protein CASSQLGLAVNTGELFF.

Ten or more counts support this clonotype. The chain is built from TRBV3-1 and TRBJ1-1; D not resolved. Germline CDR1 and CDR2: LGHDT and YNNKEL (reference sequence). CDR3 size: 12 residues. The V end was cut by 1 base, the J end by 5 bases, with 5 bases between. The DNA for the CDR3 is TGTGCCAGCAGCCAAGGGGTGACTGAAGCTTTCTTT. It yields the protein CASSQGVTEAFF. Full variable domain (missing parts from reference TRBV3-1 and TRBJ1-1): DTAVSQTPKYLVTQMGNDKSIKCEQNLGHDTMYWYKQDSKKFLKIMFSYNNKELIINETVPNRFSPKSPDKAHLNLHINSLELGDSAVYFCASSQGVTEAFFGQGTRLTVV.

This clonotype was detected many times. This chain joins TRBV15 and TRBJ2-5, with 7 bases lining up with TRBD2. CDR3 length: 12 amino acids. CDR1 and CDR2 (germline): LNHNV, YYDKDF (reference sequence). V lost 8 bases to trimming and J lost 5 bases; unmatched junction nucleotides: 5. CDR3 DNA sequence: TGTGCCACCGGGAGGGCGGGTGAGACCCAGTACTTC. Translation gives CATGRAGETQYF.

The sample holds many counts of this clonotype. V is TRBV9 and J is TRBJ2-3, with 8 bases matching TRBD1. Germline values: CDR1 SGDLS, CDR2 YYNGEE. The CDR3 contains 16 residues. The V segment lost 4 bases and the J segment 1 base; nucleotides outside the gene matches: 8. The CDR3 DNA reads TGTGCCAGCAGCACTACAGGGGGATCTGGCACAGATACGCAGTATTTT. Translation gives CASSTTGGSGTDTQYF.

At least ten counts were recorded for this clonotype. The rearrangement joins TRBV25-1 to TRBJ1-2; TRBD1 agrees at 7 bases. Germline V gives CDR1 MGHDK, CDR2 SYGVNS. Unmatched junction bases numbered 6, after V lost 2 bases and J lost 0 bases. This CDR3 has 16 amino acids. CDR3 DNA: TGTGCCAGCAGTGAACCAGGACAGGATTCTAACTATGGCTACACCTTC. Protein product: CASSEPGQDSNYGYTF.

The chain is built from TRBV7-2 and TRBJ2-2; 7 nucleotides align to TRBD1. CDR1 is SGHTA, CDR2 FQGNSA, per germline. The CDR3 loop spans 14 amino acids. Unmatched junction bases numbered 8, after V lost 3 bases and J lost 10 bases. The CDR3: CASSFRQGIKELFF. As DNA, the CDR3 is TGTGCCAGCAGCTTCAGACAGGGTATAAAGGAGCTGTTTTTT.

This clonotype was observed many times. V and J are TRBV20-1 and TRBJ2-5; 8 bases match TRBD2. There are 14 residues in the CDR3. Germline lookup yields CDR1 DFQATT and CDR2 SNEGSKA (reference sequence). V trimming: 6 bases; J trimming: 4 bases; junction bases outside the gene matches: 10. The CDR3 protein is CSARAGLGLETQYF. CDR3 coding DNA: TGCAGTGCCCGAGCGGGACTAGGTTTAGAGACCCAGTACTTC.

The chain joins TRBV2 to TRBJ2-7; D gene uncertain. V was clipped by 7 bases and J by 0 bases, with 13 bases between them. Germline assignment: CDR1 SNHLY and CDR2 FYNNEI. CDR3 size: 14 residues. This CDR3 reads CASIRALPSYEQYF. CDR3 nucleotide sequence: TGTGCCAGCATTCGGGCCCTTCCCTCCTACGAGCAGTACTTC.

This clonotype was detected ten times or more. The rearrangement uses TRBV6-2 or TRBV6-3 and TRBJ2-5; 8 positions agree with TRBD2. CDR3 length: 16 amino acids. V lost 6 bases and J lost 2; bases outside the gene matches: 11. Germline V gene sequence: CDR1 MNHEY, CDR2 SVGEGT. CDR3 DNA sequence: TGTGCCAGCAGCACACCGGGACTAGTACCTCAAGAGACCCAGTACTTC. Encoded protein: CASSTPGLVPQETQYF.

This clonotype came up many times. The chain recombines TRBV21-1 with TRBJ2-5; the table's D call TRBD2 went unverified against the DNA. TRBV21-1 represents a pseudogene. This CDR3 region has 17 residues. CDR3 bases: TGTGCCAGCAGCAAAGTCGGGACTAGCGGACTTCAAGAGACCCAGTACTTC. Translated: CASSKVGTSGLQETQYF.

This chain connects TRBV7-9 to TRBJ1-1; D is uncertain. In germline, CDR1 is SEHNR, CDR2 FQNEAQ (reference sequence). V lost 1 base, J lost 0 bases, and 9 bases lay in between. The CDR3 runs to 15 residues. In DNA form, the CDR3 reads TGTGCCAGCAGCTTAGGTTCAGACATGAACACTGAAGCTTTCTTT. Protein: CASSLGSDMNTEAFF.

The sample holds many counts of this clonotype. The gene calls are TRBV14 and TRBJ1-1; D might be TRBD1 (6 bases). The germline V and J ends were trimmed by 3 bases and 4 bases, with 12 bases remaining between them. The CDR3 spans 14 residues. The germline V gene encodes CDR1 SGHDN and CDR2 FVKESK. CDR3 sequence: CASSQSRGSTEAFF. In DNA, the CDR3 is TGTGCCAGCAGCCAGTCCAGGGGTTCCACTGAAGCTTTCTTT.

In this sample, this clonotype turned up many times. J is TRBJ2-7 and V is TRBV3-1; tentatively, D is TRBD2 (5 bases). V was clipped by 4 bases and J by 2 bases, with 12 bases between them. The CDR3 is 14 residues long. The germline V gene encodes CDR1 LGHDT and CDR2 YNNKEL (reference sequence). The chain's CDR3 is CASSPGKGAYEQYF. CDR3 coding DNA: TGTGCCAGCAGCCCAGGCAAGGGAGCCTACGAGCAGTACTTC.

This clonotype was seen at least ten times. The genes are TRBV4-1 and TRBJ1-1; D is undetermined. CDR3 length: 15 amino acids. The V gene's germline CDR1 is MGHRA and CDR2 YSYEKL. Between the trimmed V and J ends, which lost 1 base and 5 bases, there was a span of 14 bases. CDR3 bases: TGCGCCAGCAGCCAAGGGGCGCGGGAGAGGACTGAAGCTTTCTTT. Protein: CASSQGARERTEAFF.

This clonotype has a count of ten or more. The chain employs TRBV24-1 and TRBJ2-1; 15 nucleotides match TRBD2. CDR1 is KGHDR and CDR2 is SFDVKD in the germline V gene. This CDR3 has 16 residues. V gave up 4 bases and J gave up 8 bases; unmatched junction bases: 5. CDR3 DNA: TGTGCCACCAGTGAATGGACTAGCGGGAGGGCCGATGAGCAGTTCTTC. It encodes CATSEWTSGRADEQFF.